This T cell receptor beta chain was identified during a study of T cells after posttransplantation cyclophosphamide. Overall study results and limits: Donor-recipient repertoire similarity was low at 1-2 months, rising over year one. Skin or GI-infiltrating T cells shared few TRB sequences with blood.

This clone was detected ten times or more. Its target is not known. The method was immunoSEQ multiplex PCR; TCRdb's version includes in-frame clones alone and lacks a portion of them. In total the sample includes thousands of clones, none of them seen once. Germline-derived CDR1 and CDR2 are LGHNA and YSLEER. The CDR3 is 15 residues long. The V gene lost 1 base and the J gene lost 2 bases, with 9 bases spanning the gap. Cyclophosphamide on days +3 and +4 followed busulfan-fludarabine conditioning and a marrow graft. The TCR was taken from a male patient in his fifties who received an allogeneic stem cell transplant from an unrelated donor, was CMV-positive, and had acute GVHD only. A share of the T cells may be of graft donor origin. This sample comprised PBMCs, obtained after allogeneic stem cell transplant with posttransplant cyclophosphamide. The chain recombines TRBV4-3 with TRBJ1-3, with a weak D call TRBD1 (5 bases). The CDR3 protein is CASSQGRGAGNTIYF. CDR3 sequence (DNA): TGCGCCAGCAGCCAAGGGAGGGGAGCTGGAAACACCATATATTTT.